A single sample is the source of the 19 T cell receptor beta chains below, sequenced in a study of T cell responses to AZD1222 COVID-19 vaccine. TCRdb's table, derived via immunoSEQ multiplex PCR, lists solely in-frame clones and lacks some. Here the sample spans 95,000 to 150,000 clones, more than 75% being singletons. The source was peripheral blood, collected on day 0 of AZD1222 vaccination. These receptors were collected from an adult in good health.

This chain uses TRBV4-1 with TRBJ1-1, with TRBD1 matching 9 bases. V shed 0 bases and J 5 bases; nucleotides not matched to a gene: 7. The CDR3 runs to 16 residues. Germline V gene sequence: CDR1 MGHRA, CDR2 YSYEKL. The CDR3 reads CASSQDTTGGRTEAFF. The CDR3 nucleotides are TGCGCCAGCAGCCAAGATACGACAGGGGGTAGGACTGAAGCTTTCTTT.

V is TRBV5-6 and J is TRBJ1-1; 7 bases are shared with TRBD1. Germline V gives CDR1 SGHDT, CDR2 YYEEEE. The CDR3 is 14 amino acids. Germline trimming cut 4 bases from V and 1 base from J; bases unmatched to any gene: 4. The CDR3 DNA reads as TGTGCCAGCAGCAAGACAGGGAGGAACACTGAAGCTTTCTTT. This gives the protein CASSKTGRNTEAFF.

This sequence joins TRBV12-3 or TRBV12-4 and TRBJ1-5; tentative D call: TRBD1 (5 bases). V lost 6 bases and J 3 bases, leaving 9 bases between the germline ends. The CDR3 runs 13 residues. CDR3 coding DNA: TGTGCCAGCAGGGGGGAATACAATCAGCCCCAGCATTTT. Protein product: CASRGEYNQPQHF.

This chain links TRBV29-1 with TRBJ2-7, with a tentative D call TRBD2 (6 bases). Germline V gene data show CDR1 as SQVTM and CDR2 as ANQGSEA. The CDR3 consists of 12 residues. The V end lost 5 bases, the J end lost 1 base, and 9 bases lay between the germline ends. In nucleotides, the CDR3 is TGCAGCGTTATGGGGGGTTCCTACGAGCAGTACTTC. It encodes CSVMGGSYEQYF.

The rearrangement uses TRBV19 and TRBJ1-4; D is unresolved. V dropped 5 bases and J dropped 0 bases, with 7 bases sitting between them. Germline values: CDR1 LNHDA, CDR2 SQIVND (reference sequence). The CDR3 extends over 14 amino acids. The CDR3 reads CASSRGSTNEKLFF. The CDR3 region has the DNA TGTGCCAGTAGTCGGGGATCAACTAATGAAAAACTGTTTTTT.

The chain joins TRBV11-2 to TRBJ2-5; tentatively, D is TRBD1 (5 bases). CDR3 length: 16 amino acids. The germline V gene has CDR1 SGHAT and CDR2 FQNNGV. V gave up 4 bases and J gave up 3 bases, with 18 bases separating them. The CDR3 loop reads CASSYNLPTAKETQYF. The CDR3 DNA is TGTGCCAGCAGCTATAACTTGCCGACAGCGAAAGAGACCCAGTACTTC.

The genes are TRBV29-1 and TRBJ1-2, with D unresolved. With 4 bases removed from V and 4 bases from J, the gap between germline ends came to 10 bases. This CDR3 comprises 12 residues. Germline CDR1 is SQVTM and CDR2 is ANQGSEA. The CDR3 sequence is CSVGAQTYGYTF. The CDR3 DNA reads TGCAGCGTTGGGGCGCAGACCTATGGCTACACCTTC.

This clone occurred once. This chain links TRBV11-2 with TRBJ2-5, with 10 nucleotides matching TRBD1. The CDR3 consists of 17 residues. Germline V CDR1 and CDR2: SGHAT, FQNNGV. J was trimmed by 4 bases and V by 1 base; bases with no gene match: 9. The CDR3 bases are TGTGCCAGCAGCTTAGTATTCCCGGGACAGGGGATAGAGACCCAGTACTTC. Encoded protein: CASSLVFPGQGIETQYF.

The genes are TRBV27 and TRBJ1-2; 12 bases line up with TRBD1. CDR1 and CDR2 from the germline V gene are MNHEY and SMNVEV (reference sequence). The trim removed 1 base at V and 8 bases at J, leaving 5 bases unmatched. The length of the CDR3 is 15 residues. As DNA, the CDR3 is TGTGCCAGCAGTTTATGGGGGACAGGGGGCAGCGGCTACACCTTC. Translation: CASSLWGTGGSGYTF.

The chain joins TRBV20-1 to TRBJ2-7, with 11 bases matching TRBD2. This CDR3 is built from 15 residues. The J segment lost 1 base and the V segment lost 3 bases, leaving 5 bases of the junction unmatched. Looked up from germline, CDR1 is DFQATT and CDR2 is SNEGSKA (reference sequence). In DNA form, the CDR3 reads TGCAGTGCTAGTAAGACTAGCGGGGTGTCCTACGAGCAGTACTTC. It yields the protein CSASKTSGVSYEQYF.

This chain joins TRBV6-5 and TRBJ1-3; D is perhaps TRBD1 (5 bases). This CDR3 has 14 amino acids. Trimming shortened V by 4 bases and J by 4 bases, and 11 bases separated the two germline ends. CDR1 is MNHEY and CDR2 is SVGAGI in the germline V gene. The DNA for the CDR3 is TGTGCCAGCAGTTCAGGGACCGGGGGAAACACCATATATTTT. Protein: CASSSGTGGNTIYF.

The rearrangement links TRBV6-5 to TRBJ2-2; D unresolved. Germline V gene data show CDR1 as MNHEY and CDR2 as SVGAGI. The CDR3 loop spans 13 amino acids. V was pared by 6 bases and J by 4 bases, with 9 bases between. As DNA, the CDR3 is TGTGCCAGCAGGAGGAGTGTCACCGGGGAGCTGTTTTTT. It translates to CASRRSVTGELFF.

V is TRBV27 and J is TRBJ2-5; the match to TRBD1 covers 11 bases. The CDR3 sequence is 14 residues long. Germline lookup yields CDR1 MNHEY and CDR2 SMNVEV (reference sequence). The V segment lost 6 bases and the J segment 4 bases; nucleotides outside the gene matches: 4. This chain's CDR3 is CASSGQGALETQYF. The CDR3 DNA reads TGTGCCAGCAGCGGACAGGGGGCATTAGAGACCCAGTACTTC.

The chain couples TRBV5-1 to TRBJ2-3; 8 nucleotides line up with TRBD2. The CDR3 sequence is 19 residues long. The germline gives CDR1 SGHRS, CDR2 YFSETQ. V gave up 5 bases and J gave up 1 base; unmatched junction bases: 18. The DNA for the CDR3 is TGCGCCAGCAGATCCAGCGTTAACGGGGGGGCCGCCCGCACAGATACGCAGTATTTT. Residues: CASRSSVNGGAARTDTQYF.

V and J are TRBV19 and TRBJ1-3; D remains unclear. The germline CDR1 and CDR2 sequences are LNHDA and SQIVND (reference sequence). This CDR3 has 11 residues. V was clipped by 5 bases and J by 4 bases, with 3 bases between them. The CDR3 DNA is TGTGCCAGTAGTTCCGGAAACACCATATATTTT. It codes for CASSSGNTIYF.

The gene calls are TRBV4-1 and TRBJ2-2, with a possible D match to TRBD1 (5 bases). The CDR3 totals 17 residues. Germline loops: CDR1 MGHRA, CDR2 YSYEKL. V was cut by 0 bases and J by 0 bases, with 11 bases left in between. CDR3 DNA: TGCGCCAGCAGCCAAGATTACAGGACCGCGAACACCGGGGAGCTGTTTTTT. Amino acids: CASSQDYRTANTGELFF.

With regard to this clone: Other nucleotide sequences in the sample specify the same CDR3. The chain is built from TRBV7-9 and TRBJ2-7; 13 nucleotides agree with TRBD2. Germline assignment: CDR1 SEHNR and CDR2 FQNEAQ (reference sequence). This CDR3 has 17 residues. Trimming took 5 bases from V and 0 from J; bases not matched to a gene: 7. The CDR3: CASSAQGLAGYSYEQYF. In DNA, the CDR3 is TGTGCCAGCAGCGCGCAGGGACTAGCGGGGTACTCCTACGAGCAGTACTTC.

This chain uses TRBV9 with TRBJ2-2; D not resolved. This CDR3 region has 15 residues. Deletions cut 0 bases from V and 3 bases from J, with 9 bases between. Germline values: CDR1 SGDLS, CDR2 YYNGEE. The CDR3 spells CASSVASAYTGELFF. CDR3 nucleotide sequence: TGTGCCAGCAGCGTAGCTTCGGCCTACACCGGGGAGCTGTTTTTT.

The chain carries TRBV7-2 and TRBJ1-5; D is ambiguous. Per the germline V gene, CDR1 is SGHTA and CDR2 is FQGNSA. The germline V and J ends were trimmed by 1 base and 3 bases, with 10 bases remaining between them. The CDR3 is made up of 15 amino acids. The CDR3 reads CASSLEARNNQPQHF. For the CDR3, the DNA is TGTGCCAGCAGCTTAGAGGCCAGGAACAATCAGCCCCAGCATTTT. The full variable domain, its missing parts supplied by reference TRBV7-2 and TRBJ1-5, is GAGVSQSPSNKVTEKGKDVELRCDPISGHTALYWYRQSLGQGLEFLIYFQGNSAPDKSGLPSDRFSAERTGGSVSTLTIQRTQQEDSAVYLCASSLEARNNQPQHFGDGTRLSIL.